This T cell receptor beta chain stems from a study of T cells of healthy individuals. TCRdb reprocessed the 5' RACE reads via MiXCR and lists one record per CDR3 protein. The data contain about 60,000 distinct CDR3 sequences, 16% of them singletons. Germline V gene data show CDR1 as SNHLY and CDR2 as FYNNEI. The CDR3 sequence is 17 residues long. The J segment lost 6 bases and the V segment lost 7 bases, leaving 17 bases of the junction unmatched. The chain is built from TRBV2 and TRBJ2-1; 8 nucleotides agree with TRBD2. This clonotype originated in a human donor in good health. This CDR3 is CASTPSGPGGRSNEQFF. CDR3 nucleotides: TGTGCCAGCACTCCCTCCGGGCCGGGGGGGCGATCCAATGAGCAGTTCTTC.